Presented here are 10 T cell receptor beta chains from one specimen sequenced in a study of blood T cell repertoires in COVID-19. The repertoire was sequenced with immunoSEQ multiplex PCR; TCRdb's copy has only in-frame clones and lacks some. The sample holds approximately 52,000 clones, around four fifths seen once. Material: peripheral blood. These receptor sequences come from a woman older than 75 with acute or convalescent COVID-19.

The chain recombines TRBV7-9 with TRBJ1-2; TRBD1 aligns across 7 bases. The CDR3 has 15 amino acids. Trimming took 4 bases from V and 0 from J; bases not matched to a gene: 5. CDR1 and CDR2 from the germline V gene are SEHNR and FQNEAQ (reference sequence). CDR3 in amino acids: CASSSRDRPNYGYTF. The CDR3 nucleotides are TGTGCCAGCAGCTCCCGGGACAGACCTAACTATGGCTACACCTTC.

This clone appeared once. The V gene is TRBV7-9, the J gene TRBJ2-7; 9 bases are shared with TRBD2. With V trimmed by 4 bases and J by 0 bases, 4 bases remained unmatched. This CDR3 has 15 amino acids. From germline, CDR1 is SEHNR and CDR2 FQNEAQ (reference sequence). The CDR3 nucleotides read TGTGCCAGCAGCTACCAGACTAGCGGCTCCTACGAGCAGTACTTC. Translated: CASSYQTSGSYEQYF. Full variable domain (outside the CDR3, taken from reference TRBV7-9 and TRBJ2-7): DTGVSQNPRHKITKRGQNVTFRCDPISEHNRLYWYRQTLGQGPEFLTYFQNEAQLEKSRLLSDRFSAERPKGSFSTLEIQRTEQGDSAMYLCASSYQTSGSYEQYFGPGTRLTVT.

The rearrangement uses TRBV27 and TRBJ2-7; 15 bases match TRBD2. Trimming at V came to 3 bases and at J to 2 bases, leaving 8 bases not matched to a gene. Per the germline V gene, CDR1 is MNHEY and CDR2 is SMNVEV (reference sequence). This CDR3 has 18 residues. CDR3 DNA sequence: TGTGCCAGCAGTTTCCGATCTGGACTAGCGGGGGGGACCTACGAGCAGTACTTC. The encoded protein is CASSFRSGLAGGTYEQYF.

This chain uses TRBV5-1 with TRBJ1-4, with TRBD1 as a possible D gene (5 bases). The CDR3 runs to 16 residues. Trimming cost V 2 bases and J 8 bases, with 19 bases left between them. From germline, CDR1 is SGHRS and CDR2 YFSETQ. CDR3 loop: CASSFFGLPGVEKLFF. The CDR3 nucleotides are TGCGCCAGCAGCTTCTTTGGTCTCCCGGGGGTGGAAAAACTGTTTTTT.

The rearrangement links TRBV4-1 to TRBJ2-3, with 9 bases that match TRBD1. The CDR3 consists of 17 residues. From germline, CDR1 is MGHRA and CDR2 YSYEKL. V gave up 5 bases and J gave up 4 bases; unmatched junction bases: 13. CDR3 sequence (DNA): TGCGCCAGCAGCTTCCGTAGACCGGGACAGGGTCCAGATACGCAGTATTTT. This translates into CASSFRRPGQGPDTQYF.

The chain couples TRBV28 to TRBJ1-5; D gene unclear. The length of the CDR3 is 14 residues. Trimming removed 3 bases at V and 0 bases at J, with 6 bases between. The germline V gene has CDR1 MDHEN and CDR2 SYDVKM. CDR3 sequence: CASSLILSNQPQHF. The DNA of the CDR3 is TGTGCCAGCAGTTTGATACTTAGCAATCAGCCCCAGCATTTT.

The chain recombines TRBV30 with TRBJ1-3, with 7 bases identical to TRBD1. The CDR3 has 14 residues. Germline trimming cut 1 base from V and 2 bases from J; bases unmatched to any gene: 2. CDR1 GTSNPN and CDR2 SVGIG come from the germline V gene (reference sequence). In DNA, the CDR3 is TGTGCCTGGAGTGGACAGGGAACTGGAAACACCATATATTTT. The encoded protein is CAWSGQGTGNTIYF.

V gene TRBV7-2 combines with J gene TRBJ2-5; 11 bases are a match to TRBD2. V dropped 5 bases and J dropped 5; count of bases not matched to a gene: 16. Germline V gives CDR1 SGHTA, CDR2 FQGNSA. CDR3 size: 18 residues. The CDR3 DNA follows: TGTGCCAGCAGCCGCGCGTTTAGCGGGGGGGCCGTTATGGAGACCCAGTACTTC. This encodes CASSRAFSGGAVMETQYF.

The chain is built from TRBV5-1 and TRBJ2-2; D unclear. Germline V gene data show CDR1 as SGHRS and CDR2 as YFSETQ. V dropped 1 base and J dropped 0 bases, with 4 bases sitting between them. This CDR3 is built from 14 residues. DNA for the CDR3: TGCGCCAGCAGCTTGACTACGAACACCGGGGAGCTGTTTTTT. It translates to CASSLTTNTGELFF. Combining the CDR3 with reference TRBV5-1 and TRBJ2-2 gives the whole variable domain KAGVTQTPRYLIKTRGQQVTLSCSPISGHRSVSWYQQTPGQGLQFLFEYFSETQRNKGNFPGRFSGRQFSNSRSEMNVSTLELGDSALYLCASSLTTNTGELFFGEGSRLTVL.

V usage is TRBV6-5 and J usage is TRBJ2-1; D possibly corresponds to TRBD2 (5 bases). The CDR3 is made up of 12 amino acids. Germline loops: CDR1 MNHEY, CDR2 SVGAGI. V was pared by 10 bases and J by 4 bases, with 11 bases between. CDR3 in DNA: TGTGCCACAACGGCGGGTTACAATGAGCAGTTCTTC. Translation gives CATTAGYNEQFF.